A single T cell receptor beta chain is shown here with its context. The antigen is unknown. Some clones are missing from TCRdb's copy, which holds only in-frame ones; the method was immunoSEQ multiplex PCR. The top ten clones hold roughly 5.5% of a sample with 23,000 or so clones, around three quarters of them seen once. Macro-dissection enriched premalignant or tumor cells before nucleic acid extraction. Germline assignment: CDR1 MNHEY and CDR2 SVGAGI. The CDR3 has 13 amino acids. Between the trimmed V and J ends, which lost 7 bases and 1 base, there was a span of 10 bases. This entry belongs to a study of immune evolution from preneoplasia to lung adenocarcinoma. At the level of the study: HLA loss of heterozygosity: about 7% AIS, approximately 15% MIA, roughly 35% ADC, none AAH. Study outcomes and limitations: KRAS-mutant nodules had the highest T cell clonality. Normal lung had highest clonality; later lesions appeared denser, more diverse.

The chain recombines TRBV6-5 with TRBJ1-1, with D hard to call. The receptor's source is a person between 55 and 69 years old with lung adenocarcinoma. Sequenced: FFPE invasive lung adenocarcinoma tissue. CDR3 amino acids: CASKIDTNTEAFF. As DNA, the CDR3 is TGTGCCAGCAAGATTGACACGAACACTGAAGCTTTCTTT.